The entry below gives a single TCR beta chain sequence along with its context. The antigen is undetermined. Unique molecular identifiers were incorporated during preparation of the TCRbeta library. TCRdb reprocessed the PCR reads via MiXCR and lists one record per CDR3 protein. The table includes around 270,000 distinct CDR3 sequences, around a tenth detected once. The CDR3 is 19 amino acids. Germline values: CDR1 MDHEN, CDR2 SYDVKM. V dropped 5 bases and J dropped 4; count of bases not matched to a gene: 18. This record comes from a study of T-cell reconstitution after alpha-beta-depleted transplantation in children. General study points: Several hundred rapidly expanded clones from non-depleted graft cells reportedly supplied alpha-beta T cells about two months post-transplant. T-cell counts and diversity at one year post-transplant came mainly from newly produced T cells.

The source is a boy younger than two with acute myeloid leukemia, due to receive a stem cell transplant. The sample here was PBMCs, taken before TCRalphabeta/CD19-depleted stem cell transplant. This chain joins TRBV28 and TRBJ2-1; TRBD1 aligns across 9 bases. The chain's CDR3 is CASSGPGQGPLVPYNEQFF. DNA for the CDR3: TGTGCCAGCAGTGGACCGGGACAGGGCCCACTTGTACCGTACAATGAGCAGTTCTTC.